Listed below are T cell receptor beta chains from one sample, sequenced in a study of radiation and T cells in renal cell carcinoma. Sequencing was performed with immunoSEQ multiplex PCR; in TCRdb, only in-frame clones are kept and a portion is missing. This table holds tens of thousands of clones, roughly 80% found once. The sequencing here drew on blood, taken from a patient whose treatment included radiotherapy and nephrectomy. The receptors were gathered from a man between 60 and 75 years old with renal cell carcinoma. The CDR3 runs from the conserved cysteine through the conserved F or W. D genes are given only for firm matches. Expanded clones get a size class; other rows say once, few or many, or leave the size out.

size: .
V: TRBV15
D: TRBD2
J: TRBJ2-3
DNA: TGTGCCACCAGCATAAGACTAGCGGGGGGGACAGATACGCAGTATTTT
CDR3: CATSIRLAGGTDTQYF

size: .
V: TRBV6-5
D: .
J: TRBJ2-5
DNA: TGTGCCAGCGGCGGAGCAACAGAGACCCAGTACTTC
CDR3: CASGGATETQYF

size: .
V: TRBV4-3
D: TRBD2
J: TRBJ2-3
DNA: TGCGCCAGCAGCCTTAGGACTAGCGGGGGAGATACGCAGTATTTT
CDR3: CASSLRTSGGDTQYF

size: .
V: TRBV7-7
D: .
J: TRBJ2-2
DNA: TGTGCCAGCAGCCCCGGGGCTAGCCGGGGGACCGGGGAGCTGTTTTTT
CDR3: CASSPGASRGTGELFF

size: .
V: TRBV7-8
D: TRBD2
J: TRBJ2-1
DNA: TGTGCCAGCAGCTTCGGCCCCAGCGGGGACTCCTACAATGAGCAGTTCTTC
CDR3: CASSFGPSGDSYNEQFF

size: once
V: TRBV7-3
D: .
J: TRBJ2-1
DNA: TGTGCCAGCAGCCGGCTATCGGGGGATGAGCAGTTCTTC
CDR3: CASSRLSGDEQFF

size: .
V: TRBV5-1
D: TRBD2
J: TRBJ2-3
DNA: TGCGCCAGCAGCTTGGCCCCCACAGCGGGAGGGACAGATACGCAGTATTTT
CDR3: CASSLAPTAGGTDTQYF

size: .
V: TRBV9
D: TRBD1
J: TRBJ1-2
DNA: TGTGCCAGCAGCGTAGGCCAGTCGGGACAGGGGAACTATGGCTACACCTTC
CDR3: CASSVGQSGQGNYGYTF

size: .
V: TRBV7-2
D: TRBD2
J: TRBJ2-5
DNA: TGTGCCAGCAGACTAGCGGGAGTGCGGGAAGAGACCCAGTACTTC
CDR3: CASRLAGVREETQYF

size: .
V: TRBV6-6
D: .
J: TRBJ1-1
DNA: TGTGCCAGCACTTCCCACAGGGACCTCTTCTTT
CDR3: CASTSHRDLFF

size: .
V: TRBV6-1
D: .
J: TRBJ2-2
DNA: TGTGCCAGCAGTGGACTGTTTATCACCGGGGAGCTGTTTTTT
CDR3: CASSGLFITGELFF

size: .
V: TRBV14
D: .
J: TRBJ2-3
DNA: TGTGCCAGCAGCCAAAAAGGCGGGTTCACAGATACGCAGTATTTT
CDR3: CASSQKGGFTDTQYF

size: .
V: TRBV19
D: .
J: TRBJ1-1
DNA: TGTGCCAGTAGTAGTCAGGGAAAGATCACTGAAGCTTTCTTT
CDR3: CASSSQGKITEAFF

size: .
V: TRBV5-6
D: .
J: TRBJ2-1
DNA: TGTGCCAGCAGCTTGCGGAACTCCTACAATGAGCAGTTCTTC
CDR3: CASSLRNSYNEQFF

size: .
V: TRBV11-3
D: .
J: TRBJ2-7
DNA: TGTGCCAGCAGCTTACAGGAAAACTACGAGCAGTACTTC
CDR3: CASSLQENYEQYF

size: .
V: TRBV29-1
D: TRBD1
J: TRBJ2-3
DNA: TGCAGCGACAGGGACAGTATAGATACGCAGTATTTT
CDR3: CSDRDSIDTQYF

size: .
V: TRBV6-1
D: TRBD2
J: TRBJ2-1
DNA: TGTGCCAGCAGTGGACCTGCGGGGGACTCCTACAATGAGCAGTTCTTC
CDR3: CASSGPAGDSYNEQFF

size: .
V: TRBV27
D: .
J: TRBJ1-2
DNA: TGTGCCAGCAGTTTATCGGGAGGGATTGGCTACACCTTC
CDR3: CASSLSGGIGYTF

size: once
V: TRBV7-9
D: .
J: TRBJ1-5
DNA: TGTGCCAGCAGCTTAGTCGGCAATCAGCCCCAGCATTTT
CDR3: CASSLVGNQPQHF

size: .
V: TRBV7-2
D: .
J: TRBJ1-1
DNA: TGTGCCAGCGTACAGGGTCCCCTAGAGGGCACTGAAGCTTTCTTT
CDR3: CASVQGPLEGTEAFF

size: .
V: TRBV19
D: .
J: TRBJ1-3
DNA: TGTGCCAGTAGTATCCGGAGCAGCTCTGGAAACACCATATATTTT
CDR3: CASSIRSSSGNTIYF

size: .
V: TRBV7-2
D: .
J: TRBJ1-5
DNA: TGTGCCAGCAGCCAGGACAGAAGGCAGCCCCAGCATTTT
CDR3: CASSQDRRQPQHF

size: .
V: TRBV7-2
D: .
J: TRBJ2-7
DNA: TGTGCCAGCAGCTTAGCACTTTCAAACTACGAGCAGTACTTC
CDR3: CASSLALSNYEQYF

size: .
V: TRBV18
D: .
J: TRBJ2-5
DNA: TGTGCCAGCTCACCACCGCCTAACGGGGAGACCCAGTACTTC
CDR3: CASSPPPNGETQYF

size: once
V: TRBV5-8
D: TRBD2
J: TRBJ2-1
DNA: TGTGCCAGCAGCTCCCAAAAGGGACTTGCGGGAGGGGTGCAGTTCTTC
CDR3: CASSSQKGLAGGVQFF

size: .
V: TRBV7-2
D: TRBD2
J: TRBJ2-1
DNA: TGTGCCAGCGCGTTATCGGGGGGGCCCAATGAGCAGTTCTTC
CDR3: CASALSGGPNEQFF

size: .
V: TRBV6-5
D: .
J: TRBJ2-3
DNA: TGTGCCAGCAGTTACTCGTCCGGGTCCACAGATACGCAGTATTTT
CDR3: CASSYSSGSTDTQYF

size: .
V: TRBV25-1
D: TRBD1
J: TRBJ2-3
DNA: TGTGCCAGCAGCCCAGGGACAGGGGGTAGCACAGATACGCAGTATTTT
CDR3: CASSPGTGGSTDTQYF

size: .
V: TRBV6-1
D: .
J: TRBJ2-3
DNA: TGTGCCAGCAGTGAAGGGCAGCCCACAGATACGCAGTATTTT
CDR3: CASSEGQPTDTQYF

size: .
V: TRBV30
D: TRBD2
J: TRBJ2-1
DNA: TGTGCCTGGAGTCCTCTCGGCCTAGCGGGAGACAATGAGCAGTTCTTC
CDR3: CAWSPLGLAGDNEQFF

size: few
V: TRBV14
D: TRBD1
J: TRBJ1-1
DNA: TGTGCCAGCAGCCAAACCGGGACAGGGCTTGAAGCTTTCTTT
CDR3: CASSQTGTGLEAFF

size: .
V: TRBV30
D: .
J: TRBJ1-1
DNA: TGTGCCTGCACCGGGACCTTCCCCCTGGGGGCTGAAGCTTTCTTT
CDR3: CACTGTFPLGAEAFF

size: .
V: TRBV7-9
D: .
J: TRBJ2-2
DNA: TGTGCCAGCAGCTTAGGAAGGAACGGGGAGCTGTTTTTT
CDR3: CASSLGRNGELFF

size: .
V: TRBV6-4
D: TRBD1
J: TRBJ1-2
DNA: TGTGCCAGCAGTGACTCCGACAGGGGTGGAGGCTACACCTTC
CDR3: CASSDSDRGGGYTF

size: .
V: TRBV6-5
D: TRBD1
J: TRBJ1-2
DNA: TGTGCCAGCACCTACAGGGGAGCTGGCTACACCTTC
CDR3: CASTYRGAGYTF

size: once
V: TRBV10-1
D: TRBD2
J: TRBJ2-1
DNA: TGCGCCAGCAGCGAATCCCTGTGGGACTATGATGAGCAGTTCTTC
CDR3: CASSESLWDYDEQFF

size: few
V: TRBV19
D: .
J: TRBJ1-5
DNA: TGTGCCAGTAGTTCCCTTCCACGGCCCCAGCATTTT
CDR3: CASSSLPRPQHF

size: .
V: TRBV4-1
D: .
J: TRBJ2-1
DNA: TGCGCCAGCAGCCAAGATGCAGGGTACAATGAGCAGTTCTTC
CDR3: CASSQDAGYNEQFF

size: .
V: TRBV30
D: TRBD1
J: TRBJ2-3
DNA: TGTGCCTGGAGTGAGGGACAGGGCACAGATACGCAGTATTTT
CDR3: CAWSEGQGTDTQYF

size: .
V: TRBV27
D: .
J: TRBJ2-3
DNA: TGTGCCAGCAGTCGGGACACTCATAGCACAGATACGCAGTATTTT
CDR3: CASSRDTHSTDTQYF

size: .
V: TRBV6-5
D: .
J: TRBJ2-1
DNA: TGTGCCAGCAGTTCCCCAAACCGCCGACTAAACAATGAGCAGTTCTTC
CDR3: CASSSPNRRLNNEQFF

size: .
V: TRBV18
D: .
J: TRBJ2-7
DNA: TGTGCCAGCTCACCACCCTTGAGGTTCGACTACGAGCAGTACTTC
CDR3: CASSPPLRFDYEQYF

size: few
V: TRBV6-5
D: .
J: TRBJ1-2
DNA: TGTGCCAGCAGTTACTCAGCTGGTGGCTACACCTTC
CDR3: CASSYSAGGYTF

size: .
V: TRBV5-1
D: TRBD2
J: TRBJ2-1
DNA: TGCGCCAGCAGCTTGCCGGGACTAGCGGGAGGTAATGAGCAGTTCTTC
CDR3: CASSLPGLAGGNEQFF

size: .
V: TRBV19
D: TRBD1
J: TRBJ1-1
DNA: TGTGCCAGTAAACGACGACAGGGCTTGAACACTGAAGCTTTCTTT
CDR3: CASKRRQGLNTEAFF